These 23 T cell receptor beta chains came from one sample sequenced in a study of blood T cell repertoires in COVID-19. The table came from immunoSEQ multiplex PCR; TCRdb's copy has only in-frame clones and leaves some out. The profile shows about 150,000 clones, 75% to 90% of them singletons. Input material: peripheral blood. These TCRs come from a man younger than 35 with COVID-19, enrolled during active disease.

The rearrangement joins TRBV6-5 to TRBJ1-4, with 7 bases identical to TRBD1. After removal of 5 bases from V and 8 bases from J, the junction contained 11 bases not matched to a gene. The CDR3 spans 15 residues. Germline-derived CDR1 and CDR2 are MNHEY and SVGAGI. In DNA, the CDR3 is TGTGCCAGCAGTCTTTATGAGGGGGCTGGAGAAAAACTGTTTTTT. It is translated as CASSLYEGAGEKLFF.

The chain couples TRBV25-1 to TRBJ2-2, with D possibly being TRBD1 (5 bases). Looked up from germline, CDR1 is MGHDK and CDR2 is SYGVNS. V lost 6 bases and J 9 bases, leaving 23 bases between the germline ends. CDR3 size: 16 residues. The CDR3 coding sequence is TGTGCCAGCAGGGTCAGATTACAGGTTTCTTCCAGGGAGCTGTTTTTT. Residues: CASRVRLQVSSRELFF.

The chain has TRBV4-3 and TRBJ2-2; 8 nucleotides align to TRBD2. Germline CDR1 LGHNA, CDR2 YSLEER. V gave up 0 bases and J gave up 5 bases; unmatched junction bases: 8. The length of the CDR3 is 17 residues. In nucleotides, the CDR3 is TGCGCCAGCAGCCAAGATGTAGTAGCGGGAAGAACCGGGGAGCTGTTTTTT. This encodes CASSQDVVAGRTGELFF.

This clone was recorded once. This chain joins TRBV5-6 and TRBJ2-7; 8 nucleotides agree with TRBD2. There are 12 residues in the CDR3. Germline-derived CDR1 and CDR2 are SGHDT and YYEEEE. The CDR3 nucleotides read TGTGCAACCACCGGGGGGGACTACGAGCAGTACTTC. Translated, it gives CATTGGDYEQYF.

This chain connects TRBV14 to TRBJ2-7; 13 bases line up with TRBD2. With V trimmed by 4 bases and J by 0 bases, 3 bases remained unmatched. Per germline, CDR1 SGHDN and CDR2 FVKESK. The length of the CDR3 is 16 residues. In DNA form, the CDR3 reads TGTGCCAGCAGCCCCTGGACTAGCGGGAGCTCCTACGAGCAGTACTTC. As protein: CASSPWTSGSSYEQYF.

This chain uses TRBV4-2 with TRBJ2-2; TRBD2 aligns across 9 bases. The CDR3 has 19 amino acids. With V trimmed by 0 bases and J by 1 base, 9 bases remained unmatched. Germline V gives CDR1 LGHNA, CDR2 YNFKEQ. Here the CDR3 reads CASSQDLAGGPWNTGELFF. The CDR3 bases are TGTGCCAGCAGCCAAGATCTGGCGGGAGGGCCCTGGAACACCGGGGAGCTGTTTTTT.

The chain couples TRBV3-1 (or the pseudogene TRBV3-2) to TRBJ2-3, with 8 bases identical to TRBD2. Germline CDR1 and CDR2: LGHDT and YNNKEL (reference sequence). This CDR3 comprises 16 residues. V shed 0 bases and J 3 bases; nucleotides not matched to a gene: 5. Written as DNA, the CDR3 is TGTGCCAGCAGCCAAGATCAGGCTAGCGGGACAGATACGCAGTATTTT. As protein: CASSQDQASGTDTQYF.

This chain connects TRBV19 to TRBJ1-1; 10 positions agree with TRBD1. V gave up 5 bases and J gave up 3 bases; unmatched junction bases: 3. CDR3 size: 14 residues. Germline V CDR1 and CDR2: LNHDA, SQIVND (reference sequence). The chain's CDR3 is CASSRTGGDTEAFF. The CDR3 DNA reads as TGTGCCAGTAGTCGGACAGGGGGGGACACTGAAGCTTTCTTT.

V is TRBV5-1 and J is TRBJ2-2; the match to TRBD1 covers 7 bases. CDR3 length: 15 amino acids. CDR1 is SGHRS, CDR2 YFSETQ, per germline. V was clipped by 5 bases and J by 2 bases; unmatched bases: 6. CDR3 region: CASRPGTVNTGELFF. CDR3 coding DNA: TGCGCCAGCAGACCCGGGACAGTTAACACCGGGGAGCTGTTTTTT.

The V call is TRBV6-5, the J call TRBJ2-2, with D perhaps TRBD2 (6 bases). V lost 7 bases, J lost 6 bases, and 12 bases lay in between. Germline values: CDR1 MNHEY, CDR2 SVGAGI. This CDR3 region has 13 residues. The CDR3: CASTRLVPGELFF. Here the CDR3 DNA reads TGTGCCAGCACCCGACTAGTCCCCGGGGAGCTGTTTTTT.

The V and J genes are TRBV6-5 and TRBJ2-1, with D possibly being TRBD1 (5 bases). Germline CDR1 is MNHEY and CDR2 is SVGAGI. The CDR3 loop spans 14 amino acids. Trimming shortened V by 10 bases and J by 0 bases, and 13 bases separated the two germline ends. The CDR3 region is CATLGHSSYNEQFF. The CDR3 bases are TGTGCCACCCTAGGACACAGCTCCTACAATGAGCAGTTCTTC.

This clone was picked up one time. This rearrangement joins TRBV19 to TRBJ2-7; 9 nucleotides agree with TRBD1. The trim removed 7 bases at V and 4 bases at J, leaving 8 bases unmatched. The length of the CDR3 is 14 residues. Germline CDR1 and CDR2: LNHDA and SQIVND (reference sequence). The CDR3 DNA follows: TGTGCCAGTACCGCCGGGACAGGGACATACGAGCAGTACTTC. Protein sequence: CASTAGTGTYEQYF. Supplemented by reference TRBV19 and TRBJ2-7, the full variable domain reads DGGITQSPKYLFRKEGQNVTLSCEQNLNHDAMYWYRQDPGQGLRLIYYSQIVNDFQKGDIAEGYSVSREKKESFPLTVTSAQKNPTAFYLCASTAGTGTYEQYFGPGTRLTVT.

Here the CDR3 DNA reads TGTGCCAGCAGCTTGATCCGTGGGGGGACCGGGGAGCTGTTTTTT. Translating it yields CASSLIRGGTGELFF. The chain recombines TRBV7-2 with TRBJ2-2, with a weak D call TRBD2 (6 bases). The ends were cut back, 3 bases at V and 5 bases at J, with 13 bases in the middle. The CDR3 runs to 15 residues. Germline V CDR1 and CDR2: SGHTA, FQGNSA.

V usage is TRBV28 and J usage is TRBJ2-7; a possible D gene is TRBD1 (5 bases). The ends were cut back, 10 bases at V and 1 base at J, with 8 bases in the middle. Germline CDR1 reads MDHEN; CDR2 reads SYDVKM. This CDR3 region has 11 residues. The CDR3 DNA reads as TGTGCCACAGGACATTCCTACGAGCAGTACTTC. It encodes CATGHSYEQYF.

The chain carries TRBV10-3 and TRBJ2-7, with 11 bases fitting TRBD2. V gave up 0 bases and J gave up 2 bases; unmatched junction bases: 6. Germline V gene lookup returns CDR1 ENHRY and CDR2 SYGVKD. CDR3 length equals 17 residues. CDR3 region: CAISESASGRLTYEQYF. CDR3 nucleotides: TGTGCCATCAGTGAGTCTGCTAGCGGGAGGCTGACCTACGAGCAGTACTTC.

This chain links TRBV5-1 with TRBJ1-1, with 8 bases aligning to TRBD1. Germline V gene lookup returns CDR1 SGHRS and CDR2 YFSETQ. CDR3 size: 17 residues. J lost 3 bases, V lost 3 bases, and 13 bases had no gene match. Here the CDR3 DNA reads TGCGCCAGCAGCTCGCAGGGGACAGGTTTATCGTACACTGAAGCTTTCTTT. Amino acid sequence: CASSSQGTGLSYTEAFF.

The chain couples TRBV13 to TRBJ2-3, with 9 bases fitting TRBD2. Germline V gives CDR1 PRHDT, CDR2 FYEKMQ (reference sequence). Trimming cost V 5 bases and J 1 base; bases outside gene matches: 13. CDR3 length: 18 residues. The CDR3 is CASSETTSGQRGTDTQYF. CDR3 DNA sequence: TGTGCCAGCAGCGAAACGACTAGCGGCCAACGGGGCACAGATACGCAGTATTTT. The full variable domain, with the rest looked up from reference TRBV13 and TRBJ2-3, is AAGVIQSPRHLIKEKRETATLKCYPIPRHDTVYWYQQGPGQDPQFLISFYEKMQSDKGSIPDRFSAQQFSDYHSELNMSSLELGDSALYFCASSETTSGQRGTDTQYFGPGTRLTVL.

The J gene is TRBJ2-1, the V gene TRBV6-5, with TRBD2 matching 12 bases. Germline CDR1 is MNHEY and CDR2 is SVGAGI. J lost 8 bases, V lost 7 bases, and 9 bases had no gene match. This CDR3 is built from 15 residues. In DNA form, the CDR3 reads TGTGCCAGCACCCGACTAGCGGGAGAGGCCGATGAGCAGTTCTTC. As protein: CASTRLAGEADEQFF.

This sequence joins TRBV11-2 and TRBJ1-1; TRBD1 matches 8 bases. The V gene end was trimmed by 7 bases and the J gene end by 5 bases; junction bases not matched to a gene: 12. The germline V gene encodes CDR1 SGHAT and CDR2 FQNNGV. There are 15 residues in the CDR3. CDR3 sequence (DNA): TGTGCCAGCACCAACCTAGACAGGGGAGGGACTGAAGCTTTCTTT. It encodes CASTNLDRGGTEAFF.

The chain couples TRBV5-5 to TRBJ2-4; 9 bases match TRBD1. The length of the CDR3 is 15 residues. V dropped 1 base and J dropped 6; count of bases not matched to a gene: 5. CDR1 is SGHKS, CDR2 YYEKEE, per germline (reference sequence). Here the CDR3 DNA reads TGTGCCAGCAGCTTGACAGGGGGCCGGGGAAACATTCAGTACTTC. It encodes CASSLTGGRGNIQYF.

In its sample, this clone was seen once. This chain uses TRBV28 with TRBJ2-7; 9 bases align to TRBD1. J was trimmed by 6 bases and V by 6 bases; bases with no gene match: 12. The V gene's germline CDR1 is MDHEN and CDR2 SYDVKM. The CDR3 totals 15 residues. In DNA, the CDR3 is TGTGCCAGCAGAAACACAGGGGGCACGGCAAGCGAGCAGTACTTC. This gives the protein CASRNTGGTASEQYF.

The CDR3 region is CASSQGPYNSPLHF. DNA for the CDR3: TGTGCCAGCAGTCAGGGTCCCTATAATTCACCCCTCCACTTT. The rearrangement joins TRBV6-5 to TRBJ1-6, with a tentative D call TRBD1 (5 bases). V dropped 5 bases and J dropped 2 bases, with 7 bases sitting between them. Looked up from germline, CDR1 is MNHEY and CDR2 is SVGAGI. The CDR3 extends over 14 amino acids.

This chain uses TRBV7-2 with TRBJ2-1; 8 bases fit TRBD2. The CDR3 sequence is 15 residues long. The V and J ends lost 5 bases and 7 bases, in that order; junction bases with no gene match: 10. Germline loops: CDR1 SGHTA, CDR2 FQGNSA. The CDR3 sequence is CASSAAGVRINEQFF. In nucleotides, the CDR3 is TGTGCCAGCAGCGCAGCGGGAGTAAGGATTAATGAGCAGTTCTTC.